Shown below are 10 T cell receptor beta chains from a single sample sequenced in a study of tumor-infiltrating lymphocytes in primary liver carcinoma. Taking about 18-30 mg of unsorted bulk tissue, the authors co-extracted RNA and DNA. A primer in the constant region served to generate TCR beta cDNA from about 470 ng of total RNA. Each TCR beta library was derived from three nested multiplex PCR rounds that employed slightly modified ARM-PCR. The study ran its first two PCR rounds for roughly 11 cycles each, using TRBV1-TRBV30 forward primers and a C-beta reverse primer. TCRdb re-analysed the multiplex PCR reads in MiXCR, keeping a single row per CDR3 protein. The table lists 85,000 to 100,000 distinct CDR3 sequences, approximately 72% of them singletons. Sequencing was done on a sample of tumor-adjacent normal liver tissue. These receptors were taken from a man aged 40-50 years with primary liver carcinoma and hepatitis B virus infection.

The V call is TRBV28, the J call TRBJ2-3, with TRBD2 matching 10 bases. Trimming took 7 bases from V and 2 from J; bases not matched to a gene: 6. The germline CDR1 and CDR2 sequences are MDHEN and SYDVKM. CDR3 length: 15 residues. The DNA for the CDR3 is TGTGCCAGCACTAGCCTAGCGGGAGCCACAGATACGCAGTATTTT. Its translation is CASTSLAGATDTQYF.

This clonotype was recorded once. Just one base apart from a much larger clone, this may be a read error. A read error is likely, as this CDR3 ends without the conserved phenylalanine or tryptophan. CDR3 loop: CASSLGGGSDTQYS. In nucleotides, the CDR3 is TGTGCCAGCAGTTTAGGCGGGGGGTCAGATACGCAGTATTCT. This chain uses TRBV12-3 or TRBV12-4 with TRBJ2-3, with 8 bases lining up with TRBD2. Trimming removed 1 base from V and 4 bases from J; junction bases left unmatched: 1. The CDR3 has 14 residues.

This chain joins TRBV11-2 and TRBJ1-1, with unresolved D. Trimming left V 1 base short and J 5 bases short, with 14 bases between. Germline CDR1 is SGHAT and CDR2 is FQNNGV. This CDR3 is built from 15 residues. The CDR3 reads CASSLAPGMETEAFF. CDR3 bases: TGTGCCAGCAGCTTAGCGCCGGGCATGGAAACTGAAGCTTTCTTT.

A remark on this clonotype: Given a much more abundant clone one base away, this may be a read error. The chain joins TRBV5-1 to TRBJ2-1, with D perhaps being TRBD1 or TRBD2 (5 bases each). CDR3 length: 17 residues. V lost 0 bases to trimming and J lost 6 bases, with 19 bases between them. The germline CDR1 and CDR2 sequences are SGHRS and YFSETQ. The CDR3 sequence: CASSLALGTPAGNEQFF. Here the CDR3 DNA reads TGCGCCAGCAGCTTGGCCTTGGGGACGCCAGCAGGCAATGAGCAGTTCTTC.

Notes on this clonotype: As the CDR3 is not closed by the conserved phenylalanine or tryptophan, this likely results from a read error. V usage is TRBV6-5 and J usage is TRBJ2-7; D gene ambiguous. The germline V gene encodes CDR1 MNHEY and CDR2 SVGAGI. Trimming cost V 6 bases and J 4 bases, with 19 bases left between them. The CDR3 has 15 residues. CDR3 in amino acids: CASSPDPSDLYEQYS. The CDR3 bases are TGTGCCAGCAGCCCCGACCCCAGTGACCTTTACGAGCAGTACTCC.

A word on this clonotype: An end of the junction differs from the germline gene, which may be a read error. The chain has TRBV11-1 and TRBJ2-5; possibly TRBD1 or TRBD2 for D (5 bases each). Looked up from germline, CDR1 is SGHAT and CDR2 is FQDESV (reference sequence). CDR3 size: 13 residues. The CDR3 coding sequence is TGTGCCAGCAGCACAACGAGGGGTGAGACCCAGTACTTT. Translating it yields CASSTTRGETQYF.

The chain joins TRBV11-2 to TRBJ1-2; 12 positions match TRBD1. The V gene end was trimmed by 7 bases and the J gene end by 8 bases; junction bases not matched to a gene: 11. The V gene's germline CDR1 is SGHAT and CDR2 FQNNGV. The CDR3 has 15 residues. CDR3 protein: CASNWDRGPPRGYTF. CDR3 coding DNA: TGTGCCAGCAACTGGGACAGGGGGCCACCCAGAGGCTACACCTTC.

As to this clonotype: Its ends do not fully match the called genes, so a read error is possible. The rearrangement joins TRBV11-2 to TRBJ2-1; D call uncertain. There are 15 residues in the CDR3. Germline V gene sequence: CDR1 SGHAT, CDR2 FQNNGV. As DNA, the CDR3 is TGTGCCATCGGGCAAGACCAGCCATCCTATAATGAGCGGTTCTTC. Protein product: CAIGQDQPSYNERFF.

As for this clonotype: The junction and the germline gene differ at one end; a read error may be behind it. This CDR3 is CASSYSDLVTGKLFF. In nucleotides, the CDR3 is TGTGCCAGCAGCTACAGTGACCTTGTCACCGGGAAGCTGTTTTTT. The chain combines TRBV6-5 with TRBJ2-2; maybe TRBD2 (5 bases). The germline V gene encodes CDR1 MNHEY and CDR2 SVGAGI. This CDR3 has 15 residues.

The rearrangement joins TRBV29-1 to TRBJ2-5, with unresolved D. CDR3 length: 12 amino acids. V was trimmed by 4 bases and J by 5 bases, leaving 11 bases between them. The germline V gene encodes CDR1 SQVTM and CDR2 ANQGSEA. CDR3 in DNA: TGCAGCGTTGTCCAGCACGGGGAGACCCAGTACTTC. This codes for CSVVQHGETQYF.